These 6 T cell receptor beta chains originate from one sample sequenced in a study of radiotherapy plus CTLA-4 blockade in lung cancer. Sequencing used immunoSEQ multiplex PCR; TCRdb keeps in-frame clones, though not all of them. The repertoire holds about 45,000 clones, with around 69% as singletons. The sample consisted of peripheral blood, taken from a patient treated with radiotherapy plus ipilimumab. All receptors come from a human donor with non-small cell lung cancer who had stable disease on radiotherapy plus ipilimumab.

In this sample, this clone turned up a few times. This sequence joins TRBV28 and TRBJ2-7; D gene ambiguous. The germline CDR1 and CDR2 sequences are MDHEN and SYDVKM. V lost 2 bases to trimming and J lost 1 base, with 12 bases between them. This CDR3 has 15 amino acids. The CDR3 DNA sequence: TGTGCCAGCAGTTTAGGGCCAGGCACATCCTACGAGCAGTACGTC. Protein: CASSLGPGTSYEQYV.

This chain connects TRBV7-2 to TRBJ2-2, with a tentative D call TRBD1 (5 bases). Germline CDR1 and CDR2: SGHTA and FQGNSA. V was clipped by 6 bases and J by 9 bases, with 26 bases between them. CDR3 size: 17 residues. CDR3 DNA sequence: TGTGCCAGCAGTCCTATTACATCCACCAGGGTGAGAAGGGAGCTGTTTTTT. The encoded protein is CASSPITSTRVRRELFF.

The chain couples TRBV10-3 to TRBJ1-2; TRBD1 matches at 8 bases. V trimming: 7 bases; J trimming: 6 bases; junction bases outside the gene matches: 13. The germline gives CDR1 ENHRY, CDR2 SYGVKD. This CDR3 has 15 amino acids. The CDR3 loop reads CAITPLDRGGDGYTF. In nucleotides, the CDR3 is TGTGCCATCACTCCGCTTGACAGGGGAGGCGATGGCTACACCTTC.

This CDR3 reads CASSLTTYEQYF. As DNA, the CDR3 is TGCGCCAGCAGCCTGACTACCTACGAGCAGTACTTC. The gene calls are TRBV5-1 and TRBJ2-7; D perhaps matches TRBD2 (5 bases). The germline V gene encodes CDR1 SGHRS and CDR2 YFSETQ. V dropped 4 bases and J dropped 2 bases, with 7 bases sitting between them. The CDR3 runs 12 residues. Looking up the rest from reference TRBV5-1 and TRBJ2-7 gives the full variable domain: KAGVTQTPRYLIKTRGQQVTLSCSPISGHRSVSWYQQTPGQGLQFLFEYFSETQRNKGNFPGRFSGRQFSNSRSEMNVSTLELGDSALYLCASSLTTYEQYFGPGTRLTVT.

This chain uses TRBV10-2 with TRBJ2-5, with 8 nucleotides matching TRBD1. The germline V gene has CDR1 WSHSY and CDR2 SAAADI. The V gene end was trimmed by 8 bases and the J gene end by 5 bases; junction bases not matched to a gene: 7. The CDR3 totals 13 residues. CDR3 loop: CASGTGYRETQYF. CDR3 nucleotide sequence: TGCGCCAGCGGGACAGGTTATCGGGAGACCCAGTACTTC.

The chain recombines TRBV28 with TRBJ1-2, with 7 positions matching TRBD1. Trimming took 4 bases from V and 2 from J; bases not matched to a gene: 4. The CDR3 contains 14 residues. Germline-derived CDR1 and CDR2 are MDHEN and SYDVKM. CDR3 nucleotides: TGTGCCAGCAGTTGGGACAGCGCGAACTATGGCTACACCTTC. As protein: CASSWDSANYGYTF.